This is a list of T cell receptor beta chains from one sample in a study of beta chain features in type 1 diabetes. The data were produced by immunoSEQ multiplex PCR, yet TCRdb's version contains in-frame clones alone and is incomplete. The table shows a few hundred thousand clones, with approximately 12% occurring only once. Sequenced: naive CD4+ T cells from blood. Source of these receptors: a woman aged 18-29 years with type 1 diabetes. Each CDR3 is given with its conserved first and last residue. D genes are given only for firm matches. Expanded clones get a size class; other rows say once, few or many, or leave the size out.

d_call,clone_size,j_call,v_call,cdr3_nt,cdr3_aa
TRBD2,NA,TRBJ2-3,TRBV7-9,TGTGCCAGCAGCTTGGGGGGGGACACAGATACGCAGTATTTT,CASSLGGDTDTQYF
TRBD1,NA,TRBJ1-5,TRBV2,TGTGCCAGCAGCGAGACAGGGTATAGCAATCAGCCCCAGCATTTT,CASSETGYSNQPQHF
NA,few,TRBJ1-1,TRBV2,TGTGCCAGCAGACGGTTGAACACTGAAGCTTTCTTT,CASRRLNTEAFF
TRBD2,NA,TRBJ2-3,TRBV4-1,TGCGCCAGCAGCTCAGCGGGGACCGGCACAGATACGCAGTATTTT,CASSSAGTGTDTQYF
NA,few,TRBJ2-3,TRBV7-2,TGTGCCAGTTACTACCTGGGGGACCACAGGGCAAGGGATACGCAGTATTTT,CASYYLGDHRARDTQYF
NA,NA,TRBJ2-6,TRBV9,TGTGCCAGCAGCCCTATGGGGCGTGCACCTGGGGCCAACGTCCTGACTTTC,CASSPMGRAPGANVLTF
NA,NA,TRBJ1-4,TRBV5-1,TGCGCCAGCAGCTCTGGACAGCAAAATGAAAAACTGTTTTTT,CASSSGQQNEKLFF
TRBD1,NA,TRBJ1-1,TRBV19,TGTGCCAGTAGAGACAGAAGGGGGCTGAGAACTGAAGCTTTCTTT,CASRDRRGLRTEAFF
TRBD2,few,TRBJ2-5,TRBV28,TGTGCCAGCAGATCGGGAGGCCGAGAGACCCAGTACTTC,CASRSGGRETQYF
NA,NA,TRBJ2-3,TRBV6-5,TGTGCCAGCAGTTACGGGGACTTTAACACAGATACGCAGTATTTT,CASSYGDFNTDTQYF
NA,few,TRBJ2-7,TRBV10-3,TGTGCCATCACAAGACAGCCCAGCTCCTACGAGCAGTACTTC,CAITRQPSSYEQYF
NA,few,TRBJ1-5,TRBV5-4,TGTGCCAGCAGCTTGGACTCTAATCAGCCCCAGCATTTT,CASSLDSNQPQHF
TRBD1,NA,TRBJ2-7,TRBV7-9,TGTGCCAGCAGCTACGGACAGGTCTCCTACGAGCAGTACTTC,CASSYGQVSYEQYF
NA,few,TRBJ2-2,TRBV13,TGTGCCAGCAGCCCAGACAGGGGGGAGCTGTTTTTT,CASSPDRGELFF
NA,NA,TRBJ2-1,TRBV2,TGTGCCAGCCGGTGGGGGGACAATGAGCAGTTCTTC,CASRWGDNEQFF
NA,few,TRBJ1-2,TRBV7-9,TGTGCCAGCAGCCCAACACCGACTGATCGCACCTCCTATGGCTACACCTTC,CASSPTPTDRTSYGYTF
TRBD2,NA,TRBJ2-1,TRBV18,TGTGCCAGCTCATACTCGCTAGCGGGAGGGCTTGGCAATGAGCAGTTCTTC,CASSYSLAGGLGNEQFF
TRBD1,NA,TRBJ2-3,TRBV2,TGTGCCAGCAGTGGAACCGGGACAGGCACAGATACGCAGTATTTT,CASSGTGTGTDTQYF
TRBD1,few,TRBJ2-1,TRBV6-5,TGTGCCAGCAGTTACTCGAAGTGGGACAGCCAGCAGTTCTTC,CASSYSKWDSQQFF
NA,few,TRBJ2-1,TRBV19,TGTGCCAGTAGTATAGGGCCATTCAATGAGCAGTTCTTC,CASSIGPFNEQFF
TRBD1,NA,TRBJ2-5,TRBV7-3,TGTGCCAGCAGCTATCGGCGGGTCCAGGGGGCGCGGAGGGAGACCCAGTACTTC,CASSYRRVQGARRETQYF
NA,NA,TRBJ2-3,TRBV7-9,TGTGCCAGCAGCTTATCGGGCAGGGATTGGTCAGATACGCAGTATTTT,CASSLSGRDWSDTQYF